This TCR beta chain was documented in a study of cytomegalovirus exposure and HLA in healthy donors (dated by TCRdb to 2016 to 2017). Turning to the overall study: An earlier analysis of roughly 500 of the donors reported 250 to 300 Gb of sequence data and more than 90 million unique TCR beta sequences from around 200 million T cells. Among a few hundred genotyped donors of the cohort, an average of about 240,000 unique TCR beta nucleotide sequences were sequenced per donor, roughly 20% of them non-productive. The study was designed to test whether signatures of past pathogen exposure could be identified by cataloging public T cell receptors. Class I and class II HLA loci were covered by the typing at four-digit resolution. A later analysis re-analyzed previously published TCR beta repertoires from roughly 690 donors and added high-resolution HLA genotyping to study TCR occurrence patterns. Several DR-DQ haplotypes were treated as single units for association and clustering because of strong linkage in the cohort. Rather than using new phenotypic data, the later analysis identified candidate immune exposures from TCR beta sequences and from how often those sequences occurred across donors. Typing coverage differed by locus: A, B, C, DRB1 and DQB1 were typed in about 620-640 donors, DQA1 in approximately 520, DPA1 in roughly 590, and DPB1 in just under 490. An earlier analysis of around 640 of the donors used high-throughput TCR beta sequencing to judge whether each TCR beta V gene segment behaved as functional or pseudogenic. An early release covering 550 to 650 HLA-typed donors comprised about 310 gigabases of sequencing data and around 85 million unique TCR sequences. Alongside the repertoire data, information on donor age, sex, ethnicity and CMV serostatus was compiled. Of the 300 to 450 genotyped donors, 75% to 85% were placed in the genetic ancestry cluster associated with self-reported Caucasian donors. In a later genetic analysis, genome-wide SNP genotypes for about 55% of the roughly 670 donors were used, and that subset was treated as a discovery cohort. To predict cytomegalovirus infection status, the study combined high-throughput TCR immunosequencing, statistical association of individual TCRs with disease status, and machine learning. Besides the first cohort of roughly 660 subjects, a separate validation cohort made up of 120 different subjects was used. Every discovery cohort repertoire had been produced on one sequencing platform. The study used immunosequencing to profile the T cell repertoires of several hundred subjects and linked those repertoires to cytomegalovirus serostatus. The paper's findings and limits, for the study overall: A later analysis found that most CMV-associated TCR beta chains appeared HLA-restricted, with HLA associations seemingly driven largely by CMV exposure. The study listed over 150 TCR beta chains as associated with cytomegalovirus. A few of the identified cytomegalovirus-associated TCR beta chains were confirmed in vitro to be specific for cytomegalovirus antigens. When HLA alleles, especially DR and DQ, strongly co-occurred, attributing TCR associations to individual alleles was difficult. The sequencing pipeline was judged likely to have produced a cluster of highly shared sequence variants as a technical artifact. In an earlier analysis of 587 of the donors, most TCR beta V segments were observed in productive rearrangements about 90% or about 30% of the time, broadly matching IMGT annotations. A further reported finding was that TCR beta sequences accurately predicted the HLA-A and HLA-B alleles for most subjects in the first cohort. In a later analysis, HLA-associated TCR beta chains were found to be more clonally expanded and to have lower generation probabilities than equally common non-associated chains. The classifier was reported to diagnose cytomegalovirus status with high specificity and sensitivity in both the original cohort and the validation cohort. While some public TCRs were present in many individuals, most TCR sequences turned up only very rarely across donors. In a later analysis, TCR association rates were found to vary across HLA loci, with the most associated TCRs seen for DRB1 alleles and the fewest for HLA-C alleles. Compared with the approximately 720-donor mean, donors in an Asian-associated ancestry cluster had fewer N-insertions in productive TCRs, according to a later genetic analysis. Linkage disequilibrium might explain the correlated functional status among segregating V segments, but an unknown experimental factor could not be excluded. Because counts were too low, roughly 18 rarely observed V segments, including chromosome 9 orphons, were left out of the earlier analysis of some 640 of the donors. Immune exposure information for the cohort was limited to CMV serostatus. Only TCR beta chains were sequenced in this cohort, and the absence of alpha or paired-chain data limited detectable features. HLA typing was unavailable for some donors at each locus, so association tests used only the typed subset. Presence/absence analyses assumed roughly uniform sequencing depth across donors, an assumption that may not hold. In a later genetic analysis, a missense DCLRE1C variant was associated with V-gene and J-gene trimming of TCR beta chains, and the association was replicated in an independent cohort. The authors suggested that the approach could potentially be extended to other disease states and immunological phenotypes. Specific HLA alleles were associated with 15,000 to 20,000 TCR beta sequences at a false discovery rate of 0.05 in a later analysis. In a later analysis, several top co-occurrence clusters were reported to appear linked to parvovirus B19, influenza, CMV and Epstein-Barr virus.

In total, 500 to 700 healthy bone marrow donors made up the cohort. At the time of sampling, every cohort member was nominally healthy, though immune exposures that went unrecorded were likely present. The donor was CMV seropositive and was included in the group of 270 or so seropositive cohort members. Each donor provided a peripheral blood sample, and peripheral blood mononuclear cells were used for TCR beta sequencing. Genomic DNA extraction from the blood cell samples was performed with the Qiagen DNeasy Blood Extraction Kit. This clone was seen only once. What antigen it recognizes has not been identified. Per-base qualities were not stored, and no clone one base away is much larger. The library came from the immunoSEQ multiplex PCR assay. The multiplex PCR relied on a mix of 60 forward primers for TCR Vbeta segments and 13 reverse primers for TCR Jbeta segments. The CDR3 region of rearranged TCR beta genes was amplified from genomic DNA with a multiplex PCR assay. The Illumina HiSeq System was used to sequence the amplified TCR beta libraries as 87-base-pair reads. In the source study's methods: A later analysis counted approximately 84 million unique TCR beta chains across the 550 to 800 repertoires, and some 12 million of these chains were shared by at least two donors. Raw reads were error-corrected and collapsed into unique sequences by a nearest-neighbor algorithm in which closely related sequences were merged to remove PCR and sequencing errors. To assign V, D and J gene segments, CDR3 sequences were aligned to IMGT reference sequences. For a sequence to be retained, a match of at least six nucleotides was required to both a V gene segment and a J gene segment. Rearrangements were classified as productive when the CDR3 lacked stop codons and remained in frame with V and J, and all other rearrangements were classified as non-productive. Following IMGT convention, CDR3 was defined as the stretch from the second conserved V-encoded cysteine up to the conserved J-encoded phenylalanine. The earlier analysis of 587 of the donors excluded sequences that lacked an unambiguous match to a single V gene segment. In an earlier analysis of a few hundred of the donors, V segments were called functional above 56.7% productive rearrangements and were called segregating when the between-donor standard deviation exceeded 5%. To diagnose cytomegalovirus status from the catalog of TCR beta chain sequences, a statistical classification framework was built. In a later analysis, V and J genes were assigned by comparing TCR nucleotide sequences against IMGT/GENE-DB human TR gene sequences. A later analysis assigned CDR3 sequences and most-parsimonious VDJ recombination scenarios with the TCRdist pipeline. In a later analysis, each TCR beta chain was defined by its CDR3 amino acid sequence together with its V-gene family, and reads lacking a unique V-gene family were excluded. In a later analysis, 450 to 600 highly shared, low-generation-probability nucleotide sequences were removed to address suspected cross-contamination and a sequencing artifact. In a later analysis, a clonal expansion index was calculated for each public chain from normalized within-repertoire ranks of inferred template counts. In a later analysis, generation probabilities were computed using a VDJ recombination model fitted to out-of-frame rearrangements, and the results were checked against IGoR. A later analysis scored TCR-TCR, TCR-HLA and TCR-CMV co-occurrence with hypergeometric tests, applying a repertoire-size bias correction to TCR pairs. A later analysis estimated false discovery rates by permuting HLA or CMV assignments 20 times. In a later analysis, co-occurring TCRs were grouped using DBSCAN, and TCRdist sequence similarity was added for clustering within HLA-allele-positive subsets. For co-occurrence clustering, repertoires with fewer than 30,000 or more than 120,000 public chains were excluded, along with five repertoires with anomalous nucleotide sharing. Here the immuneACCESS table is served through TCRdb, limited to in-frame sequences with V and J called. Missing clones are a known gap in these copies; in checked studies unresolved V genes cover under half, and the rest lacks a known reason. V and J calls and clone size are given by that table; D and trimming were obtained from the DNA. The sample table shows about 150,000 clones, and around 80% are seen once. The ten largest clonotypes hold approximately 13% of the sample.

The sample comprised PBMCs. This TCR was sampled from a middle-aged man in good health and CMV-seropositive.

CDR3 loop: CASSVGRGGTRYTDTQYF. Read as DNA, the sequence is TGTGCCAGCAGCGTAGGACGGGGGGGGACTAGATACACAGATACGCAGTATTTT. Rearrangement joined TRBV9 to TRBJ2-3; 8 bases in the junction line up with TRBD2. For this chain, trimming is 0 bases at the V end and 2 bases at the J end, and the number of junction bases without a gene match is 11. The CDR3, cysteine through phenylalanine, is 18 amino acids long. Solely the CDR3 DNA is kept, with 54 bases framed from the first base. Per the germline V gene, SGDLS is the CDR1 and YYNGEE is the CDR2.